The 30 T cell receptor beta chains in this list originate from one sample, sequenced in a study of blood T cells in healthy people across ages. For the second PCR, which ran for about 6 to 11 cycles, a sample-barcoded 5' primer and a J-beta primer mix were used. Via MiXCR, TCRdb re-called the 5' RACE reads, giving one row per CDR3 protein. The sample yields about 1.4 million distinct CDR3 sequences, approximately 59% seen once. Material: blood. The receptors shown here come from a young man in good health.

J is TRBJ2-7 and V is TRBV28, with unresolved D. The ends were cut back, 8 bases at V and 3 bases at J, with 26 bases in the middle. Per germline, CDR1 MDHEN and CDR2 SYDVKM. This CDR3 region has 17 residues. CDR3 DNA sequence: TGTGCCAGCGGCCATGAGTTAGGGAACCATCCGTACTACGAGCAGTACTTC. Residues: CASGHELGNHPYYEQYF.

This clonotype was counted between two and nine times. The chain is built from TRBV20-1 and TRBJ2-7; TRBD2 agrees at 9 bases. Germline CDR1 and CDR2: DFQATT and SNEGSKA (reference sequence). This CDR3 comprises 14 residues. The J segment lost 0 bases and the V segment lost 1 base, leaving 1 base of the junction unmatched. CDR3 residues: CSARGTSDSYEQYF. The CDR3 DNA reads as TGCAGTGCTAGAGGGACTAGCGACTCCTACGAGCAGTACTTC.

This clonotype has ten or more counts. The rearrangement joins TRBV20-1 to TRBJ2-7; 15 bases are a match to TRBD2. Germline-derived CDR1 and CDR2 are DFQATT and SNEGSKA (reference sequence). V lost 5 bases, J lost 3 bases, and 2 bases stayed unmatched. The CDR3 covers 14 residues. CDR3 in amino acids: CSAGLAGGSYEQYF. The CDR3 DNA follows: TGCAGTGCTGGACTAGCGGGGGGGAGCTACGAGCAGTACTTC.

The rearrangement joins TRBV12-3 or TRBV12-4 to TRBJ2-1, with D unresolved. The CDR3 sequence is 13 residues long. Between the trimmed V and J ends, which lost 1 base and 6 bases, there was a span of 7 bases. CDR3 coding DNA: TGTGCCAGCAGTTTAGGGCTTTTCAATGAGCAGTTCTTC. It specifies CASSLGLFNEQFF.

This clonotype was seen a handful of times. The CDR3 DNA is TGCGCCAGCAGCCTAGAAGCACAGGGGACCGAGCAGTACTTC. Translated: CASSLEAQGTEQYF. J is TRBJ2-4 and V is TRBV4-1; TRBD1 matches at 7 bases. The end of the DNA fits TRBJ2-7 better, so the J call may be wrong. The CDR3 is made up of 14 amino acids. Germline CDR1 and CDR2: MGHRA and YSYEKL.

The chain carries TRBV4-2 and TRBJ1-6; weak D call: TRBD1 (5 bases). CDR1 LGHNA and CDR2 YNFKEQ come from the germline V gene. Trimming cost V 5 bases and J 5 bases, with 13 bases left between them. The CDR3 is made up of 15 amino acids. The CDR3 is CASSYPGTDNSPLHF. The CDR3 nucleotides read TGTGCCAGCAGCTACCCCGGGACCGATAATTCACCCCTCCACTTT.

The J gene is TRBJ1-5, the V gene TRBV24-1; D call uncertain. The CDR3 is made up of 16 amino acids. Germline V lookup: CDR1 KGHDR, CDR2 SFDVKD. V was clipped by 4 bases and J by 1 base, with 13 bases between them. The CDR3 loop is CATSDPEVRSNQPQHF. CDR3 DNA: TGTGCCACCAGTGACCCTGAAGTGAGAAGCAATCAGCCCCAGCATTTT.

This clonotype was recorded only once. This chain connects TRBV20-1 to TRBJ2-3; 10 bases are shared with TRBD2. Germline CDR1 DFQATT, CDR2 SNEGSKA (reference sequence). The length of the CDR3 is 14 residues. The CDR3 sequence: CSAPSGGGGDTQYF. Here the CDR3 DNA reads TGCAGCGCTCCCAGCGGGGGGGGCGGGGATACGCAGTATTTT.

This rearrangement joins TRBV12-3 or TRBV12-4 to TRBJ1-2; TRBD1 agrees at 7 bases. The CDR3 spans 15 residues. Trimming cost V 5 bases and J 2 bases; bases outside gene matches: 8. The CDR3 spells CASSETGILNYGYTF. CDR3 sequence (DNA): TGTGCCAGCAGTGAGACAGGGATTCTAAACTATGGCTACACCTTC.

The chain joins TRBV6-5 to TRBJ2-5; D unresolved. The CDR3 has 13 amino acids. Germline assignment: CDR1 MNHEY and CDR2 SVGAGI. The V gene lost 2 bases and the J gene lost 3 bases, with 7 bases spanning the gap. CDR3 region: CASSYQSEETQYF. The CDR3 nucleotides read TGTGCCAGCAGTTACCAGAGTGAAGAGACCCAGTACTTC.

The chain combines TRBV14 with TRBJ2-2; no clear D. The CDR3 sequence is 16 residues long. Deletions cut 1 base from V and 6 bases from J, with 15 bases between. CDR1 SGHDN and CDR2 FVKESK come from the germline V gene. The CDR3 DNA reads TGTGCCAGCAGCCAAGTAGTAGGCGACGGATCCGGGGAGCTGTTTTTT. Translating gives CASSQVVGDGSGELFF. Full variable domain (rest looked up from reference TRBV14 and TRBJ2-2): EAGVTQFPSHSVIEKGQTVTLRCDPISGHDNLYWYRRVMGKEIKFLLHFVKESKQDESGMPNNRFLAERTGGTYSTLKVQPAELEDSGVYFCASSQVVGDGSGELFFGEGSRLTVL.

This sequence joins TRBV2 and TRBJ2-1; 9 nucleotides align to TRBD1. CDR1 and CDR2 (germline): SNHLY, FYNNEI. The CDR3 length is 16 residues. Trimming removed 6 bases from V and 4 bases from J; junction bases left unmatched: 10. The CDR3: CASSGGTGRQYNEQFF. The CDR3 nucleotides read TGTGCCAGCAGCGGCGGGACAGGGCGACAGTACAATGAGCAGTTCTTC.

The chain couples TRBV7-9 to TRBJ2-7; 7 bases are a match to TRBD2. The CDR3 has 16 amino acids. The V segment lost 7 bases and the J segment 0 bases; nucleotides outside the gene matches: 12. Looked up from germline, CDR1 is SEHNR and CDR2 is FQNEAQ (reference sequence). This CDR3 is CASTLSGGTTSYEQYF. The CDR3 DNA sequence: TGTGCCAGCACCCTGTCGGGCGGGACTACCTCCTACGAGCAGTACTTC.

The rearrangement joins TRBV9 to TRBJ1-2; no reliable D call. V lost 3 bases and J lost 8, with 11 bases in between. Germline V lookup: CDR1 SGDLS, CDR2 YYNGEE. CDR3 length: 12 amino acids. Written as DNA, the CDR3 is TGTGCCAGCAGCGCCACCGATCCAGGCTACACCTTC. Its protein is CASSATDPGYTF.

This chain connects TRBV27 to TRBJ2-1; the D gene is possibly TRBD1 (6 bases). The CDR3 length is 14 residues. Trimming took 4 bases from V and 5 from J, leaving 12 bases between them. Per germline, CDR1 MNHEY and CDR2 SMNVEV (reference sequence). The CDR3: CASSYRTADNEQFF. The CDR3 bases are TGTGCCAGCAGTTACCGGACAGCTGACAATGAGCAGTTCTTC.

This clonotype was seen more than once but under ten times. The chain recombines TRBV4-1 with TRBJ2-7; D remains ambiguous. Germline-derived CDR1 and CDR2 are MGHRA and YSYEKL. This CDR3 has 15 residues. With 2 bases removed from V and 2 bases from J, the gap between germline ends came to 13 bases. The DNA for the CDR3 is TGCGCCAGCAGCCAATTTACACCTTCGGCCTACGAGCAGTACTTC. The encoded protein is CASSQFTPSAYEQYF.

The chain uses TRBV7-9 and TRBJ1-2; D possibly corresponds to TRBD1 (5 bases). Trimming shortened V by 5 bases and J by 0 bases, and 13 bases separated the two germline ends. The CDR3 is 15 amino acids. From germline, CDR1 is SEHNR and CDR2 FQNEAQ (reference sequence). This CDR3 is CASSPQTDTNYGYTF. For the CDR3, the DNA is TGTGCCAGCAGCCCCCAGACAGATACTAACTATGGCTACACCTTC.

In DNA form, the CDR3 reads TGTGCCAGCAGTGAAGCTCCAGGGCAAGAGACCCAGTACTTC. It encodes CASSEAPGQETQYF. V usage is TRBV6-1 and J usage is TRBJ2-5; TRBD1 might be the D (5 bases). V was shortened by 0 bases and J by 2 bases, with 7 bases between the two germline ends. Germline V CDR1 and CDR2: MNHNS, SASEGT. The CDR3 contains 14 residues.

This clonotype turned up a few times. The rearrangement uses TRBV27 and TRBJ2-1; 10 bases align to TRBD2. Germline trimming cut 3 bases from V and 6 bases from J; bases unmatched to any gene: 14. The length of the CDR3 is 18 residues. Germline lookup yields CDR1 MNHEY and CDR2 SMNVEV (reference sequence). The DNA for the CDR3 is TGTGCCAGCAGTTTTGTTCTAGCGGGAGACCCAAATCTCAATGAGCAGTTCTTC. This codes for CASSFVLAGDPNLNEQFF.

V usage is TRBV6-2 or TRBV6-3 and J usage is TRBJ2-1; no reliable D call. The ends were cut back, 4 bases at V and 5 bases at J, with 15 bases in the middle. The CDR3 consists of 15 residues. The germline V gene has CDR1 MNHEY and CDR2 SVGEGT. The CDR3 DNA reads TGTGCCAGCAGTTCTCTCCTCGGCCTGAACAATGAGCAGTTCTTC. Its protein is CASSSLLGLNNEQFF.

This clonotype was counted a few times. The gene calls are TRBV12-3 or TRBV12-4 and TRBJ2-1; D remains ambiguous. Between the trimmed V and J ends, which lost 2 bases and 2 bases, there was a span of 13 bases. The CDR3 is made up of 16 amino acids. DNA of the CDR3: TGTGCCAGCAGTTTAAGGTGGCCCGGAACCTACAATGAGCAGTTCTTC. Amino acids: CASSLRWPGTYNEQFF.

In this sample, this clonotype turned up a few times. V and J are TRBV6-2 or TRBV6-3 and TRBJ2-6; D gene unclear. Germline assignment: CDR1 MNHEY and CDR2 SVGEGT. The CDR3 has 17 amino acids. The V end lost 4 bases, the J end lost 0 bases, and 13 bases lay between the germline ends. CDR3: CASSSSLLSSGANVLTF. CDR3 nucleotide sequence: TGTGCCAGCAGTTCCAGTCTGCTAAGCTCTGGGGCCAACGTCCTGACTTTC.

The sample holds a few counts of this clonotype. The CDR3 nucleotides read TGCAGTGCTAGAGATGGCTCTCTAGTCAATCAGCCCCAGCATTTT. Its translation is CSARDGSLVNQPQHF. The chain has TRBV20-1 and TRBJ1-5; D ambiguous. CDR3 size: 15 residues. CDR1 and CDR2 (germline): DFQATT, SNEGSKA (reference sequence). Trimming removed 0 bases at V and 3 bases at J, with 12 bases between.

J is TRBJ2-1 and V is TRBV3-1; D possibly matches TRBD1 or TRBD2 (5 bases each). This CDR3 has 14 amino acids. With 4 bases removed from V and 9 bases from J, the gap between germline ends came to 16 bases. CDR1 is LGHDT and CDR2 is YNNKEL in the germline V gene (reference sequence). CDR3 residues: CASSLENGAGEQFF. The CDR3 nucleotides read TGTGCCAGCAGCCTCGAGAATGGGGCGGGTGAGCAGTTCTTC.

CDR3 amino acids: CASSFWLAGGQISTDTQYF. For the CDR3, the DNA is TGTGCCAGCAGCTTTTGGCTAGCGGGAGGGCAGATAAGCACAGATACGCAGTATTTT. This rearrangement joins TRBV5-5 to TRBJ2-3; TRBD2 aligns across 12 bases. Germline CDR1 and CDR2: SGHKS and YYEKEE (reference sequence). This CDR3 has 19 amino acids. J lost 0 bases, V lost 2 bases, and 10 bases had no gene match.

The chain carries TRBV4-1 and TRBJ1-6; D is ambiguous. The germline CDR1 and CDR2 sequences are MGHRA and YSYEKL. This CDR3 has 14 amino acids. V lost 3 bases, J lost 10 bases, and 13 bases lay in between. CDR3 protein: CASSQPQGGSPLHF. CDR3 in DNA: TGCGCCAGCAGCCAGCCCCAAGGCGGATCACCCCTCCACTTT.

V usage is TRBV28 and J usage is TRBJ1-2, with D perhaps matching TRBD1 (5 bases). Trimming stripped 3 bases from V and 8 bases from J, with 13 bases between. Germline V gives CDR1 MDHEN, CDR2 SYDVKM. This CDR3 has 13 residues. CDR3 bases: TGTGCCAGCAGTTTCCGGGACGGACGCGGCTACACCTTC. Amino acids: CASSFRDGRGYTF.

This clonotype was observed a handful of times. The chain has TRBV4-2 and TRBJ2-7; D remains unclear. The J call may be faulty, since TRBJ2-5 better matches the DNA end. The CDR3 is 18 residues long. In germline, CDR1 is LGHNA, CDR2 YNFKEQ. CDR3 loop: CASSQQNPGPAIGETQYF. In nucleotides, the CDR3 is TGTGCCAGCAGCCAACAAAATCCGGGCCCAGCAATCGGGGAGACCCAGTACTTC.

The chain couples TRBV15 to TRBJ2-7; D perhaps matches TRBD2 (5 bases). The DNA end lines up better with TRBJ2-5; the J call may be wrong. Germline V lookup: CDR1 LNHNV, CDR2 YYDKDF (reference sequence). This CDR3 contains 13 residues. Here the CDR3 reads CATSGNRGETQYF. The CDR3 DNA reads TGTGCCACCAGCGGCAACCGGGGAGAGACCCAGTACTTC.

The table lists this clonotype with a few counts. This sequence joins TRBV29-1 and TRBJ2-1, with TRBD2 identical over 11 bases. This CDR3 is 14 amino acids long. CDR1 is SQVTM and CDR2 is ANQGSEA in the germline V gene. Trimming at V came to 1 base and at J to 7 bases, leaving 3 bases not matched to a gene. The CDR3 region has the DNA TGCAGCGTTGAAGGGAGACTAGCGGGAAATGAGCAGTTCTTC. This encodes CSVEGRLAGNEQFF.